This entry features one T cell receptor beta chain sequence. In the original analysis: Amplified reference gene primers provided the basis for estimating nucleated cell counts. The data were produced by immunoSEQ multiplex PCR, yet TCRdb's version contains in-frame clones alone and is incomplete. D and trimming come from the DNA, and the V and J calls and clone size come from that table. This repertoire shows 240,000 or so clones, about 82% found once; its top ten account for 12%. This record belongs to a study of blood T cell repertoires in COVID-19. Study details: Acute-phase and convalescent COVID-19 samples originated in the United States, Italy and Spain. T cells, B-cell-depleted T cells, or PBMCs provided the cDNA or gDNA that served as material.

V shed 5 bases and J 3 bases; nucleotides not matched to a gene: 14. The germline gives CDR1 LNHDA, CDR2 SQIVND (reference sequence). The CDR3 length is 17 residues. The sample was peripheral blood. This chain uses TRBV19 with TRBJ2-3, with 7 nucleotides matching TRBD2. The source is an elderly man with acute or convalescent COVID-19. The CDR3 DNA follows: TGTGCCAGTAGTTCCCTCTTGATGCGGGGAGGGACAGATACGCAGTATTTT. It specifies CASSSLLMRGGTDTQYF.